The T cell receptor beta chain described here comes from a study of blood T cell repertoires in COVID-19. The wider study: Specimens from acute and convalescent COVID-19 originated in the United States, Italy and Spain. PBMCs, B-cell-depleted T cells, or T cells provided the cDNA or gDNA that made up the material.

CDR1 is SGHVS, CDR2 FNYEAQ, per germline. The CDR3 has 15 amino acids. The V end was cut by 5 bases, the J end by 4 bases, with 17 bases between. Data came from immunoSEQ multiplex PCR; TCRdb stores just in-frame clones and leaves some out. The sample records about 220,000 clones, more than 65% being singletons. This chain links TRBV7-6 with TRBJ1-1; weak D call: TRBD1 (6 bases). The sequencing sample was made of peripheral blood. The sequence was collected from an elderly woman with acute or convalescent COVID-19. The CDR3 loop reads CASSPGQMERTEAFF. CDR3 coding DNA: TGTGCCAGCAGCCCTGGACAGATGGAACGCACTGAAGCTTTCTTT.